A single sample gave rise to the 22 T cell receptor beta chains below, sequenced in a study of identical twins. In TCRdb, the 5' RACE reads were re-called with MiXCR into one record per CDR3 protein. The table shows roughly 1,500,000 distinct CDR3 sequences, with under 35% occurring only once. Sequenced input: cord blood. All receptors come from a newborn girl in good health.

This chain joins TRBV11-1 and TRBJ2-5; TRBD2 aligns across 10 bases. V was pared by 2 bases and J by 11 bases, with 29 bases of the junction left unmatched. The CDR3 loop spans 21 amino acids. CDR1 is SGHAT, CDR2 FQDESV, per germline (reference sequence). The CDR3 sequence: CASSLRDASGRYDGSYSEQYF. CDR3 bases: TGTGCCAGCAGCTTACGCGACGCTAGCGGGAGATACGACGGCTCCTACAGTGAGCAGTACTTC.

This clonotype was observed once. The rearrangement joins TRBV12-3 or TRBV12-4 to TRBJ2-1; 7 bases are shared with TRBD2. The DNA end is a closer match to TRBJ2-7, so the J assignment may be wrong. This CDR3 has 17 amino acids. The CDR3 loop reads CASSLARLADTYNEQYF. In nucleotides, the CDR3 is TGTGCCAGCAGTTTAGCCCGACTAGCTGATACCTACAATGAGCAGTACTTC.

V and J are TRBV4-1 and TRBJ2-7; TRBD1 matches at 8 bases. Germline CDR1 reads MGHRA; CDR2 reads YSYEKL. With 0 bases clipped from V and 6 bases from J, the junction kept 10 bases outside the gene matches. The CDR3 length is 16 residues. As DNA, the CDR3 is TGCGCCAGCAGCCAAGAGGATTCCAGGGGGCTAATCGAGCAGTACTTC. Encoded protein: CASSQEDSRGLIEQYF.

The chain recombines TRBV6-1 with TRBJ2-2, with 12 bases lining up with TRBD2. V lost 2 bases, J lost 0 bases, and 7 bases stayed unmatched. CDR1 and CDR2 (germline): MNHNS, SASEGT. This CDR3 is built from 19 residues. The CDR3 loop reads CASSELPSGGAANTGELFF. Here the CDR3 DNA reads TGTGCCAGCAGTGAATTACCTAGCGGGGGGGCCGCGAACACCGGGGAGCTGTTTTTT.

This clonotype has at least ten counts. The V gene is TRBV10-3, the J gene TRBJ1-2; D not resolved. Trimming cost V 8 bases and J 4 bases, with 17 bases left between them. This CDR3 has 14 residues. The V gene's germline CDR1 is ENHRY and CDR2 SYGVKD. CDR3 sequence: CAISRLPETYGYTF. The CDR3 DNA is TGTGCCATCTCTCGCCTTCCCGAGACCTATGGCTACACCTTC.

This clonotype was counted a few times. The chain links TRBV12-3 or TRBV12-4 to TRBJ1-2; 7 bases align to TRBD1. CDR3 length equals 14 residues. With V trimmed by 6 bases and J by 2 bases, 6 bases remained unmatched. The CDR3 is CASRSRDSNYGYTF. In nucleotides, the CDR3 is TGTGCCAGCAGATCCCGGGACAGCAACTATGGCTACACCTTC.

The rearrangement uses TRBV10-3 and TRBJ2-7; D gene uncertain. From germline, CDR1 is ENHRY and CDR2 SYGVKD. The CDR3 is made up of 14 amino acids. Trimming stripped 2 bases from V and 0 bases from J, with 8 bases between. The CDR3 region is CAISELASSYEQYF. Written as DNA, the CDR3 is TGTGCCATCAGTGAGCTGGCTAGCTCCTACGAGCAGTACTTC.

V is TRBV10-3 and J is TRBJ1-1; D not resolved. Looked up from germline, CDR1 is ENHRY and CDR2 is SYGVKD. The CDR3 totals 13 residues. Trimming took 3 bases from V and 6 from J, leaving 11 bases between them. CDR3 residues: CAISEYSLPEAFF. The DNA of the CDR3 is TGTGCCATCAGTGAATATAGCTTGCCTGAAGCTTTCTTT.

Concerning this clonotype: Since the CDR3 does not end with the conserved phenylalanine or tryptophan, this likely comes from a read error. The chain combines TRBV7-9 with TRBJ2-3; D is perhaps TRBD1 (5 bases). Germline V gene data show CDR1 as SEHNR and CDR2 as FQNEAQ (reference sequence). V dropped 5 bases and J dropped 0 bases, with 15 bases sitting between them. The CDR3 is 16 residues long. The CDR3 bases are TGTGCCAGCAGCCCTAGACAGTTGTCTAGCACAGATACGCAGTATCTT. Its protein product is CASSPRQLSSTDTQYL.

Only a few counts were recorded for this clonotype. V usage is TRBV5-6 and J usage is TRBJ2-7; D unresolved. Trimming took off 1 base at V and 3 bases at J, with 8 bases between the two ends. CDR3 length equals 13 residues. Germline assignment: CDR1 SGHDT and CDR2 YYEEEE. The CDR3 nucleotides are TGTGCCAGCAGCTTGTTATGGGACTACGAGCAGTACTTC. It encodes CASSLLWDYEQYF. The full variable domain, with the rest looked up from reference TRBV5-6 and TRBJ2-7, is DAGVTQSPTHLIKTRGQQVTLRCSPKSGHDTVSWYQQALGQGPQFIFQYYEEEERQRGNFPDRFSGHQFPNYSSELNVNALLLGDSALYLCASSLLWDYEQYFGPGTRLTVT.

CDR3 amino acids: CASSPQGTLNTEAFF. CDR3 coding DNA: TGCGCCAGCAGCCCCCAGGGGACCCTTAACACTGAAGCTTTCTTT. This rearrangement joins TRBV4-1 to TRBJ1-1, with D possibly TRBD1 on 6 matching bases. Germline V gives CDR1 MGHRA, CDR2 YSYEKL. The V gene lost 4 bases and the J gene lost 2 bases, with 14 bases spanning the gap. This CDR3 is 15 amino acids long.

The CDR3 here is CSARLSGVYNEQYF. Written as DNA, the CDR3 is TGCAGTGCTAGACTTAGCGGGGTATACAATGAGCAGTACTTC. This chain uses TRBV20-1 with TRBJ2-5; 8 bases match TRBD2. The CDR3 covers 14 residues. CDR1 and CDR2 (germline): DFQATT, SNEGSKA (reference sequence). V lost 2 bases to trimming and J lost 11 bases; unmatched junction nucleotides: 13.

This clonotype has a count of ten or more. This chain connects TRBV28 to TRBJ1-2; D perhaps matches TRBD1 (6 bases). V lost 4 bases and J 1 base, leaving 7 bases between the germline ends. The CDR3 consists of 13 residues. The V gene's germline CDR1 is MDHEN and CDR2 SYDVKM. The CDR3 region has the DNA TGTGCCAGCAGTTGGGACAATAACTATGGCTACACCTTC. It yields the protein CASSWDNNYGYTF.

This clonotype was observed a handful of times. V gene TRBV28 combines with J gene TRBJ2-1; 12 bases fit TRBD2. V lost 4 bases and J lost 4; bases outside the gene matches: 11. The CDR3 runs to 18 residues. CDR1 and CDR2 from the germline V gene are MDHEN and SYDVKM. The CDR3 DNA sequence: TGTGCCAGCAGTTCCCCGGTACTAGCGGGAGGAGAGTACAATGAGCAGTTCTTC. As protein: CASSSPVLAGGEYNEQFF.

The chain couples TRBV5-1 to TRBJ1-6, with 8 bases identical to TRBD1. Germline assignment: CDR1 SGHRS and CDR2 YFSETQ. This CDR3 spans 13 amino acids. The V segment lost 4 bases and the J segment 9 bases; nucleotides outside the gene matches: 3. CDR3 in amino acids: CASSGQGGSPLHF. In DNA form, the CDR3 reads TGCGCCAGCAGCGGACAGGGCGGTTCACCCCTCCACTTT. The entire variable domain, with the rest obtained from reference TRBV5-1 and TRBJ1-6, is as follows: KAGVTQTPRYLIKTRGQQVTLSCSPISGHRSVSWYQQTPGQGLQFLFEYFSETQRNKGNFPGRFSGRQFSNSRSEMNVSTLELGDSALYLCASSGQGGSPLHFGNGTRLTVT.

CDR3 residues: CASSLSGLTQYF. Here the CDR3 DNA reads TGTGCCAGCAGCTTAAGCGGGCTTACGCAGTATTTT. This chain joins TRBV9 and TRBJ2-3; D is possibly TRBD2 (6 bases). Trimming removed 4 bases at V and 8 bases at J, with 11 bases between. The CDR3 spans 12 residues. Germline CDR1 SGDLS, CDR2 YYNGEE.

The gene calls are TRBV5-1 and TRBJ2-7; 8 bases line up with TRBD1. Per germline, CDR1 SGHRS and CDR2 YFSETQ. With V trimmed by 5 bases and J by 2 bases, 6 bases remained unmatched. The CDR3 runs to 14 residues. The CDR3 here is CASRPDRETYEQYF. The CDR3 nucleotides read TGCGCCAGCAGGCCGGACAGGGAGACCTACGAGCAGTACTTC.

Remarks on this clonotype: A read error may be the cause here, since a much bigger clone is one base away. V gene TRBV28 combines with J gene TRBJ2-7; 7 nucleotides line up with TRBD2. The germline V gene encodes CDR1 MDHEN and CDR2 SYDVKM. The CDR3 is 13 residues long. Trimming took 3 bases from V and 3 from J; bases not matched to a gene: 2. The chain's CDR3 is CASSFWTSYEQYF. CDR3 DNA sequence: TGTGCCAGCAGTTTCTGGACTAGCTACGAGCAGTACTTC.

This rearrangement joins TRBV29-1 to TRBJ1-2; D not resolved. V lost 6 bases and J lost 7, with 15 bases in between. This CDR3 contains 12 residues. Germline loops: CDR1 SQVTM, CDR2 ANQGSEA. The CDR3 DNA reads TGCAGCGTCCCTGTGGTATCAGGTGGCTACACCTTC. Amino acids: CSVPVVSGGYTF.

This clonotype was found a few times. This chain connects TRBV28 to TRBJ2-1; 9 nucleotides match TRBD2. This CDR3 spans 15 amino acids. J was trimmed by 1 base and V by 6 bases; bases with no gene match: 4. Germline V lookup: CDR1 MDHEN, CDR2 SYDVKM. This CDR3 is CASRLTSGSYNEQFF. The DNA for the CDR3 is TGTGCCAGCAGGTTGACTAGCGGTTCCTACAATGAGCAGTTCTTC. The whole variable domain, filled in from reference TRBV28 and TRBJ2-1, reads DVKVTQSSRYLVKRTGEKVFLECVQDMDHENMFWYRQDPGLGLRLIYFSYDVKMKEKGDIPEGYSVSREKKERFSLILESASTNQTSMYLCASRLTSGSYNEQFFGPGTRLTVL.

CDR3 loop: CAISESGGVTEAFF. CDR3 DNA: TGTGCCATCAGTGAGTCGGGAGGGGTCACTGAAGCTTTCTTT. V is TRBV10-3 and J is TRBJ1-1; D may be TRBD1 (5 bases). V was shortened by 0 bases and J by 4 bases, with 9 bases between the two germline ends. The CDR3 is 14 residues long. The germline V gene encodes CDR1 ENHRY and CDR2 SYGVKD.

V is TRBV21-1 and J is TRBJ2-4; TRBD1, the table's D call, lacks a check against the DNA. The J call is doubtful: the DNA matches TRBJ2-7 better. TRBV21-1 is a known pseudogene. CDR3 size: 14 residues. Here the CDR3 DNA reads TGTGCCAGCAGCATCAGGGGGCAGCGTTACGAGCAGTACTTC. This codes for CASSIRGQRYEQYF.